This T cell receptor (beta chain) was captured by sequencing in a study of tumor-infiltrating lymphocytes in primary liver carcinoma. Looking at the study overall: Resecting the tumor surgically was how the patients' primary liver carcinoma was treated. Samples returned roughly 3.65 to 8 million productive TCRbeta reads, a yield that was similar across tissue types.

This clonotype appeared many times. The antigen remains unidentified. A constant-region primer served to make TCR beta cDNA from roughly 540 ng total RNA. Slightly modified ARM-PCR, run as three nested multiplex PCR rounds, produced the TCR beta libraries. The two initial PCR rounds, about 9 cycles each, used TRBV1-TRBV30 forward and C-beta reverse primers. TCRdb reprocessed the multiplex PCR reads with MiXCR, giving one entry per CDR3 protein. Of more than 150,000 distinct CDR3 sequences listed, about 60% are singletons. Findings and limits, study-wide: Bulk samples went unsorted, so CD4+ and CD8+ repertoires were not compared.

The blood RNA (from unsorted whole blood) was obtained, and germline DNA was also extracted. A sample of four milliliters of peripheral blood was taken before surgery. CDR3 length: 13 residues. V lost 1 base and J 5 bases, leaving 8 bases between the germline ends. Germline V gene sequence: CDR1 SGHAT, CDR2 FQNNGV. This TCR derives from a man aged 40-49 years with primary liver carcinoma and hepatitis B virus infection. The chain links TRBV11-2 to TRBJ1-2; the D is unclear. Sequenced material: peripheral blood. The CDR3, as DNA: TGTGCCAGCAGCTTAGGTCAGGAATATGGCTACACCTTC. This gives the protein CASSLGQEYGYTF.